This T cell receptor (beta chain) was retrieved from a study of blood T cell repertoires in COVID-19. Study summary: Material from acute and convalescent COVID-19 was sourced from the United States, Italy and Spain. From T cells, B-cell-depleted T cells, or PBMCs came the material, which was cDNA or gDNA.

This clone showed up just a few times. Self-reported history from a screening survey and questionnaire set each donor's cohort. TCRdb's copy holds only in-frame clones and misses some; the assay was immunoSEQ multiplex PCR. The sample records approximately 220,000 clones, about 90% being singletons. Germline assignment: CDR1 SNHLY and CDR2 FYNNEI. The CDR3 has 12 residues. Deletions cut 5 bases from V and 4 bases from J, with 8 bases between. The source material was PBMCs or T cells enriched from blood (not recorded which). This chain uses TRBV2 with TRBJ1-2; TRBD1 is a possible D gene (6 bases). The clonotype originates from a woman under 40 with acute COVID-19. The CDR3 nucleotides are TGTGCCAGCAGTACAGGGTTCTATGGCTACACCTTC. This gives the protein CASSTGFYGYTF.